This is a list of T cell receptor beta chains from one sample in a study of cytomegalovirus exposure and HLA in healthy donors. Generated by immunoSEQ multiplex PCR, the TCRdb table keeps only in-frame clones and is missing some. The sample has roughly 300,000 clones; around 87% are singletons. Material: PBMCs. Source of these receptors: a woman aged 25 to 39 in good health and CMV-seropositive. CDR3s include the opening cysteine and the closing phenylalanine or tryptophan.

TRBV11-2	TRBJ1-2	CASSLAGNYGYTF
TRBV7-3	TRBJ2-7	CASSPGGESYEQYF
TRBV2	TRBJ1-1	CASSDFEGKTEAFF
TRBV29-1	TRBJ2-3	CSVVEQGHTDTQYF
TRBV29-1	TRBJ2-1	CSADRGLYNEQFF
TRBV5-1	TRBJ2-3	CASSLPPGGSTDTQYF
TRBV19	TRBJ2-1	CASSIDGGNEQFF
TRBV4-2	TRBJ1-1	CASSQAADTEAFF
TRBV5-1	TRBJ2-7	CASSLVAQNYEQYF
TRBV27	TRBJ2-3	CASSSPGQGTDTQYF
TRBV19	TRBJ1-1	CASSIWGIEAFF
TRBV2	TRBJ1-4	CASSSQGASEKLFF
TRBV27	TRBJ2-7	CASSLSSIPSYEQYF
TRBV30	TRBJ2-2	CAWSPKTSLGELFF
TRBV27	TRBJ2-3	CASSGQGLATDTQYF
TRBV6-6	TRBJ1-1	CASSYGRGGTGTEAFF
TRBV28	TRBJ1-4	CASSLRGTGTKLFF
TRBV11-3	TRBJ2-3	CASSQGRTSGVRTDTQYF
TRBV5-5	TRBJ2-1	CASSLERGPVSSYNEQFF
TRBV5-5	TRBJ2-7	CASSFSLAGDGQYF
TRBV27	TRBJ2-1	CASSQGLAGGYNEQFF
TRBV5-4	TRBJ2-5	CASSSRTSGGKETQYF
TRBV5-1	TRBJ2-2	CASSSTSVPGELFF
TRBV19	TRBJ2-7	CASSIQALYEQYF
TRBV29-1	TRBJ2-1	CSVEHRSYNEQFF
TRBV4-2	TRBJ1-6	CASRSGQTNSPLHF
TRBV27	TRBJ2-1	CASSEAGTSVHNEQFF
TRBV11-2	TRBJ2-2	CASSLGPNTGELFF
TRBV4-2	TRBJ1-4	CASSQEGPAEKLFF
TRBV7-3	TRBJ2-2	CASSPPGTGELFF
TRBV27	TRBJ2-3	CASSSRTSGRPDTQYF
TRBV4-2	TRBJ1-1	CASSFPAGGMNTEAFF
TRBV28	TRBJ2-5	CASSFATSGGMETQYF
TRBV5-6	TRBJ1-1	CASSLGWTGETEAFF
TRBV5-1	TRBJ2-7	CASSLEGGTYEQYF
TRBV5-1	TRBJ2-7	CASSLAASGQGTEQYF
TRBV11-2	TRBJ2-5	CASSARTAFEETQYF
TRBV11-3	TRBJ2-2	CASSFGPNTGELFF
TRBV7-7	TRBJ2-5	CASSPDPSSGGETQYF
TRBV28	TRBJ2-7	CASSYRTGHYEQYF
TRBV11-2	TRBJ2-7	CASSQNSLLAGNSYEQYF
TRBV7-9	TRBJ2-3	CASRLEDTQYF
TRBV5-4	TRBJ2-2	CASSLGPGTSGNTGELFF
TRBV18	TRBJ1-5	CASSRDSGGGNQPQHF
TRBV27	TRBJ1-2	CASSSRVPIYGYTF
TRBV28	TRBJ2-7	CASSFSGGSSYEQYF
TRBV6-4	TRBJ2-6	CASSDSFRGIGANVLTF
TRBV6-1	TRBJ2-7	CASSERRDEQYF
TRBV28	TRBJ1-1	CASSLTTGVTEAFF
TRBV14	TRBJ1-5	CASTSRHQPQHF
TRBV7-9	TRBJ2-7	CASSPRLDYEQYF
TRBV9	TRBJ2-1	CASSGPVSGGGSYNEQFF
TRBV2	TRBJ1-2	CASSEGGLPRGGYTF
TRBV6-5	TRBJ2-1	CASSVDRASYNEQFF
TRBV6-5	TRBJ2-3	CASSYGTADTQYF
TRBV4-3	TRBJ1-1	CASSQGLNPNTEAFF
TRBV5-8	TRBJ1-1	CASSLGRISVTEAFF